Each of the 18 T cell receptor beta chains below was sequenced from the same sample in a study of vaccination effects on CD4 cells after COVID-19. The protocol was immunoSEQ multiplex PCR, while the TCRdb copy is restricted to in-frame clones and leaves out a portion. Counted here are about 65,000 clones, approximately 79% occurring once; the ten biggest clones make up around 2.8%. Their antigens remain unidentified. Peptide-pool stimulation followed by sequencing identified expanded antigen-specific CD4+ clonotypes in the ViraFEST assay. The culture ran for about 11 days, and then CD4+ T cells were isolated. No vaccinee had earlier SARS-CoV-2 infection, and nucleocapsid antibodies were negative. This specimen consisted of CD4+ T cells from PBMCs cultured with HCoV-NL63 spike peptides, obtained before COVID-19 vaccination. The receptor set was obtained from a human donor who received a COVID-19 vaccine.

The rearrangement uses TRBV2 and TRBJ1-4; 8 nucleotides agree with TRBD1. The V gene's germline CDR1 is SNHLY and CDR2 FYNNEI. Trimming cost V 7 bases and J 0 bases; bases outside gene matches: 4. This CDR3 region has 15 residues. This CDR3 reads CASKDRGATNEKLFF. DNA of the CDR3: TGTGCCAGCAAAGACAGGGGAGCAACTAATGAAAAACTGTTTTTT.

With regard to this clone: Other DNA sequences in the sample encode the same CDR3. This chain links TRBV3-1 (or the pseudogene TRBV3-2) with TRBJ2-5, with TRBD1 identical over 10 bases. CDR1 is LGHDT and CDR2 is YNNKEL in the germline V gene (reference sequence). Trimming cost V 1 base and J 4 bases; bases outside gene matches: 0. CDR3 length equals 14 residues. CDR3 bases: TGTGCCAGCAGCCAAGGGACAGGGGGAGAGACCCAGTACTTC. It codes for CASSQGTGGETQYF.

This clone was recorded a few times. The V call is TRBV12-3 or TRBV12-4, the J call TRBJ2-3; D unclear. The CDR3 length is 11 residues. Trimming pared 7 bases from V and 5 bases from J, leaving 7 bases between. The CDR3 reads CASKSGDTQYF. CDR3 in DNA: TGTGCCAGCAAATCGGGAGATACGCAGTATTTT.

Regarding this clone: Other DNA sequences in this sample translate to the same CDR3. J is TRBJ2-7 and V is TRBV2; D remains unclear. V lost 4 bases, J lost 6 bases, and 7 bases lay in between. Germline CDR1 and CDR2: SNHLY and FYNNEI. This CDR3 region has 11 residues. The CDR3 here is CASSVVGEQYV. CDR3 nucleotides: TGTGCCAGCAGTGTCGTGGGCGAGCAGTACGTC.

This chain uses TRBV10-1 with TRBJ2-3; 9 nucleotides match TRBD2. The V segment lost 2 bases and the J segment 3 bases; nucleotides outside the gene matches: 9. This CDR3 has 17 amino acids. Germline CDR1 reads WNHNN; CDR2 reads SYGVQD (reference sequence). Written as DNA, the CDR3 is TGCGCCAGCAGTGAGGGACTAGCGCCCGTCTATACAGATACGCAGTATTTT. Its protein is CASSEGLAPVYTDTQYF.

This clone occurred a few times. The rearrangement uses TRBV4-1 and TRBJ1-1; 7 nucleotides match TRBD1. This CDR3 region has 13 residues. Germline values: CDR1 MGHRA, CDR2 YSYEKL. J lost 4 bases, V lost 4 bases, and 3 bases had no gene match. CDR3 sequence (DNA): TGCGCCAGCAGCCCCAGGGGGTTCACTGAAGCTTTCTTT. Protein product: CASSPRGFTEAFF.

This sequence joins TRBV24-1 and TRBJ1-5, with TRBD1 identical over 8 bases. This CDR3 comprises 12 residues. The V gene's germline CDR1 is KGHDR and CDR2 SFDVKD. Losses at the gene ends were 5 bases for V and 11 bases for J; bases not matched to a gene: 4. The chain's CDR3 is CATSGTGITQHF. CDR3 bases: TGTGCCACCAGTGGGACAGGGATAACCCAGCATTTT.

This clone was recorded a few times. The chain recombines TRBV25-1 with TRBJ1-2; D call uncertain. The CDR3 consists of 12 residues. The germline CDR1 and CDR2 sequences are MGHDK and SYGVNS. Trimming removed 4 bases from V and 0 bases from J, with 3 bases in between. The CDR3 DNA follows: TGTGCCAGCAGTGCTGCTAACTATGGCTACACCTTC. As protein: CASSAANYGYTF.

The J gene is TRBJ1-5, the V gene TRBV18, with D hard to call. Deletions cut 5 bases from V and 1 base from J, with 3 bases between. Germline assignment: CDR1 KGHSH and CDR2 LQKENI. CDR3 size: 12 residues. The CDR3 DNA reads TGTGCCAGCTCAAACAGCAATCAGCCCCAGCATTTT. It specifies CASSNSNQPQHF.

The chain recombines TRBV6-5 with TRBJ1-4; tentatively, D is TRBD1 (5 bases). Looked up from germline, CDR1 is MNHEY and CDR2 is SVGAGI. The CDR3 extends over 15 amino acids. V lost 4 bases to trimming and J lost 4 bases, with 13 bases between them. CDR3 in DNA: TGTGCCAGCAGTTCCCGTACAGGTTATAATGAAAAACTGTTTTTT. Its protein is CASSSRTGYNEKLFF.

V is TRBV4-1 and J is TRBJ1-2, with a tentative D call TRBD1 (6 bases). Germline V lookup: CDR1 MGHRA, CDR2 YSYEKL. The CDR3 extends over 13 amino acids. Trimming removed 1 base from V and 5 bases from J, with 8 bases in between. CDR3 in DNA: TGCGCCAGCAGCCAAGGACAGGAGTATGGCTACACCTTC. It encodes CASSQGQEYGYTF.

CDR3 in DNA: TGTGCCATCAAAGGCAGCTTGAACTCTGGAAACACCATATATTTT. Its translation is CAIKGSLNSGNTIYF. This chain uses TRBV10-3 with TRBJ1-3; D unclear. Per the germline V gene, CDR1 is ENHRY and CDR2 is SYGVKD. The CDR3 is 15 residues long. The V gene lost 7 bases and the J gene lost 0 bases, with 13 bases spanning the gap.

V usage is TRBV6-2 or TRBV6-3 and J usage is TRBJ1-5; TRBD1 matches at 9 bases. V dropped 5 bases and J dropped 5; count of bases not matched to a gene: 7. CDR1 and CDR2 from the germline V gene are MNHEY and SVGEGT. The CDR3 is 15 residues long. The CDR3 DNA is TGTGCCAGCAGTCCCCAGGACAGGGGACATCAGCCCCAGCATTTT. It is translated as CASSPQDRGHQPQHF.

DNA for the CDR3: TGTGCCAGCAGCTTAGGGGGCTCCTACAATGAGCAGTTCTTC. Encoded protein: CASSLGGSYNEQFF. The gene calls are TRBV7-3 and TRBJ2-1, with D perhaps being TRBD1 or TRBD2 (5 bases each). This CDR3 region has 14 residues. Germline V gene sequence: CDR1 SGHTA, CDR2 FQGTGA. The V gene lost 2 bases and the J gene lost 0 bases, with 5 bases spanning the gap.

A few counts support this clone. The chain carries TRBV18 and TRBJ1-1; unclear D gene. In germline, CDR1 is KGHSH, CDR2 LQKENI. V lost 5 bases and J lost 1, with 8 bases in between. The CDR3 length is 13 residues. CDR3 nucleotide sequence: TGTGCCAGCTCAGCGGCGGGGAACACTGAAGCTTTCTTT. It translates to CASSAAGNTEAFF.

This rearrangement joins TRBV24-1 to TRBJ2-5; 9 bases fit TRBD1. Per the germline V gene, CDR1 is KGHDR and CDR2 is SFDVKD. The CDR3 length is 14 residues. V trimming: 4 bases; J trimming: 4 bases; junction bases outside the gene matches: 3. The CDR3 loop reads CATSELTGGETQYF. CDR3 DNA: TGTGCCACCAGTGAGTTGACAGGGGGAGAGACCCAGTACTTC.

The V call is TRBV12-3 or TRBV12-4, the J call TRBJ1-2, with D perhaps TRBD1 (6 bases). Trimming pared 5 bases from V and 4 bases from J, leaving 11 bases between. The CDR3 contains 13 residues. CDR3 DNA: TGTGCCAGCAGTCACAGGGATGGCTATGGCTACACCTTC. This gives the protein CASSHRDGYGYTF.

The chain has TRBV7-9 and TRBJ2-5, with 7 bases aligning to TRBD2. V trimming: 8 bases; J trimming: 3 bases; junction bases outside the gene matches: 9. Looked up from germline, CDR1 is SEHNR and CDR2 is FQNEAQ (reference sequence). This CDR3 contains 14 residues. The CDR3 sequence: CASFRRGSEETQYF. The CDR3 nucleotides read TGTGCCAGCTTTAGGCGGGGGTCGGAAGAGACCCAGTACTTC. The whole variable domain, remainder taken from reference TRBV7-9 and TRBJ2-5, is DTGVSQNPRHKITKRGQNVTFRCDPISEHNRLYWYRQTLGQGPEFLTYFQNEAQLEKSRLLSDRFSAERPKGSFSTLEIQRTEQGDSAMYLCASFRRGSEETQYFGPGTRLLVL.